Included here is one T cell receptor (beta chain) sequence, with context. The antigen is undetermined. These data are taken from a study of T cells expressing NK-cell markers. Looking at the study overall: From sorted CD3+CD56+NKG2C+, CD3+CD56+NKG2C- and CD3+CD56-NKG2C+ T cells came the TCR beta repertoires. Findings and limits, study-wide: The study found these clonotypes also leading the CD3+CD56-NKG2C+ fraction in four donors. Evidence did not settle whether expanded NKG2C+ T cell clones targeted HCMV.

CDR3 size: 16 residues. Germline values: CDR1 KGHDR, CDR2 SFDVKD. TCRdb reprocessed the 5' RACE reads and reports one entry per CDR3 protein, with no DNA. Its table lists roughly 430,000 distinct CDR3 sequences. Sequencing input: blood T cells: a sorted CD56 or NKG2C T cell subset, CD4+ or CD8+ T cells, or bulk PBMC T cells (not recorded which). The V call is TRBV24-1, the J call TRBJ2-2; TCRdb's D call of TRBD1 is untestable without DNA. This TCR came from a woman aged 18-69 years in good health. CDR3 in amino acids: CATSDPGQGYTGELFF.